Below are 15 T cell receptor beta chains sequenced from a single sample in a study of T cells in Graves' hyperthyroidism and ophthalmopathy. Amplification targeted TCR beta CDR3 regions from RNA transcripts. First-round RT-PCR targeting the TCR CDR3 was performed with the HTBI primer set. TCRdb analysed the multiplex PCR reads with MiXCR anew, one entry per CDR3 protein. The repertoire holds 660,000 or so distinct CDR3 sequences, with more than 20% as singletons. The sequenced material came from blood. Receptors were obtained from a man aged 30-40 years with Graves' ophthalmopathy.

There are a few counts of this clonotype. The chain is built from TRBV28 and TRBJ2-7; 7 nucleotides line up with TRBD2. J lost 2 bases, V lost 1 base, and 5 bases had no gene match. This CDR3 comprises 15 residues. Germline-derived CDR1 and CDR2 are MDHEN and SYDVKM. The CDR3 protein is CASSLSGGAPYEQYF. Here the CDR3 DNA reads TGTGCCAGCAGTTTATCGGGGGGAGCTCCCTACGAGCAGTACTTC.

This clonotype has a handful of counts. DNA of the CDR3: TGCAGTGCTAGAGCGGGTGAGCAGCCCCAGCATTTT. Translating gives CSARAGEQPQHF. The J gene is TRBJ1-5, the V gene TRBV20-1; the D is unclear. The ends were cut back, 1 base at V and 7 bases at J, with 8 bases in the middle. Per germline, CDR1 DFQATT and CDR2 SNEGSKA (reference sequence). The length of the CDR3 is 12 residues.

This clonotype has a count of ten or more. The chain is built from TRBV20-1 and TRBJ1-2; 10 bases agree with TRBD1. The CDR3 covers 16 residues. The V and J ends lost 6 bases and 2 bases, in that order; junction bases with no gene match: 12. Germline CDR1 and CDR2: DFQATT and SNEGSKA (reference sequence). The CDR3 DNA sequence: TGCAGTGCCGAAAGATCCGGGACAGGGGAGAACTATGGCTACACCTTC. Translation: CSAERSGTGENYGYTF.

The CDR3 DNA reads as TGTGCCAGCAGCCGCCCGCCAGGGACTAGCGTAAACAATGAGCAGTTCTTC. This sequence encodes CASSRPPGTSVNNEQFF. The chain joins TRBV3-1 to TRBJ2-1; 10 positions agree with TRBD2. The ends lost 4 bases at V and 5 bases at J; junction bases unmatched: 11. There are 17 residues in the CDR3. Germline values: CDR1 LGHDT, CDR2 YNNKEL (reference sequence).

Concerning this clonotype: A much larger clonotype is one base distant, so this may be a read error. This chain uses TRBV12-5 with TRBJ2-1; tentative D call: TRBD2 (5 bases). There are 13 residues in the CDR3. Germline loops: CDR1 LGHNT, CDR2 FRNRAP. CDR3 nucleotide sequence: TGTGCTAGTCAACGGACTCTCGGGAATGAGCGGTTCTTC. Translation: CASQRTLGNERFF.

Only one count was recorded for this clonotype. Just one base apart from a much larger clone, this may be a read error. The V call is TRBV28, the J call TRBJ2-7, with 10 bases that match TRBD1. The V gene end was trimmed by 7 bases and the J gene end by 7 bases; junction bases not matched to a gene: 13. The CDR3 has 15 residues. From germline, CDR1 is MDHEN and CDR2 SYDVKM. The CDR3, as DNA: TGTGCCAGCATTGCCCCGGGACAGGGGTACAATGAGCAGTACTTC. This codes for CASIAPGQGYNEQYF. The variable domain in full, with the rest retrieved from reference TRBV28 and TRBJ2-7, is DVKVTQSSRYLVKRTGEKVFLECVQDMDHENMFWYRQDPGLGLRLIYFSYDVKMKEKGDIPEGYSVSREKKERFSLILESASTNQTSMYLCASIAPGQGYNEQYFGPGTRLTVT.

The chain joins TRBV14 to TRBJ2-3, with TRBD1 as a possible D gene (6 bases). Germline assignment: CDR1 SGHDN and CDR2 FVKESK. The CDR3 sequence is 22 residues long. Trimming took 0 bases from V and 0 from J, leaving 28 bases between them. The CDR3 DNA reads TGTGCCAGCAGCCAAGATCTCGCCCCGCCGGAACAGACAGGTGCTAGCACAGATACGCAGTATTTT. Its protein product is CASSQDLAPPEQTGASTDTQYF. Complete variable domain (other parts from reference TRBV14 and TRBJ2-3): EAGVTQFPSHSVIEKGQTVTLRCDPISGHDNLYWYRRVMGKEIKFLLHFVKESKQDESGMPNNRFLAERTGGTYSTLKVQPAELEDSGVYFCASSQDLAPPEQTGASTDTQYFGPGTRLTVL.

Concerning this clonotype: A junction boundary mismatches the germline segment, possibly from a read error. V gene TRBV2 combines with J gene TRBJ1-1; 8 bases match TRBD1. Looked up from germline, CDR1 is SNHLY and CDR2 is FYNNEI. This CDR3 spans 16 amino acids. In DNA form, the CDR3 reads TGTGCCAACAGTGATTATGGGCAGGGGGCGCGAACTGAAGCTTTCTTT. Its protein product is CANSDYGQGARTEAFF.

The CDR3 DNA reads as TGTGCCAGCAGTTACTCTACTAGCGGGGCATACAATGAGCAGTTCTTC. This sequence encodes CASSYSTSGAYNEQFF. The chain joins TRBV6-5 to TRBJ2-1; the match to TRBD2 covers 10 bases. V gave up 0 bases and J gave up 4 bases; unmatched junction bases: 3. Germline CDR1 reads MNHEY; CDR2 reads SVGAGI. This CDR3 is 16 amino acids long.

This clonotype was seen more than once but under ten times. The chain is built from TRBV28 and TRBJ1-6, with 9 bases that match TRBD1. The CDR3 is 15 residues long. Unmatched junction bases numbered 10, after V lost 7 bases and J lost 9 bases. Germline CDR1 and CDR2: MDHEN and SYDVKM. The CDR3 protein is CASKRAQGAVSPLHF. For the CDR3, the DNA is TGTGCCAGCAAGAGGGCACAGGGGGCGGTTTCACCCCTCCACTTT.

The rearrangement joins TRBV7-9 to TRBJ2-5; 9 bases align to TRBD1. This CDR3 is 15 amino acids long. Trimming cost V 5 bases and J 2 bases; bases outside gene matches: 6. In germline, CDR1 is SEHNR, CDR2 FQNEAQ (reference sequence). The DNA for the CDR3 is TGTGCCAGCAGCATTGGACAGGGGTGGCAAGAGACCCAGTACTTC. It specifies CASSIGQGWQETQYF.

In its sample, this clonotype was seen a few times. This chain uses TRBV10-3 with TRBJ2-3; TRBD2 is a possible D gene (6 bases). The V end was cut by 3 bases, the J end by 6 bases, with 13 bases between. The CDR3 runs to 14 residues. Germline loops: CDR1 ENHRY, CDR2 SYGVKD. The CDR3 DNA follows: TGTGCCATCAGTGAAAAAGAGCGGGCCGATACGCAGTATTTT. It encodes CAISEKERADTQYF.

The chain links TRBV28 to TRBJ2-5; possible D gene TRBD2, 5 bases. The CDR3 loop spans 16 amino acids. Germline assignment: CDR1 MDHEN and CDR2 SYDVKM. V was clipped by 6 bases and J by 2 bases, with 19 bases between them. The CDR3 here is CASSVGKVSGQETQYF. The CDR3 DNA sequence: TGTGCCAGCAGCGTAGGAAAGGTCTCGGGACAAGAGACCCAGTACTTC. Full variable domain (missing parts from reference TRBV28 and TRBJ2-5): DVKVTQSSRYLVKRTGEKVFLECVQDMDHENMFWYRQDPGLGLRLIYFSYDVKMKEKGDIPEGYSVSREKKERFSLILESASTNQTSMYLCASSVGKVSGQETQYFGPGTRLLVL.

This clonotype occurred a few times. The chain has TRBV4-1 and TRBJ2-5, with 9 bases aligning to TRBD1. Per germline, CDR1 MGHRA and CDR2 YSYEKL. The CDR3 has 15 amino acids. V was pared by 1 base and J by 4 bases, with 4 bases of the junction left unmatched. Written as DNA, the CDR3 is TGCGCCAGCAGCCAAGTGGTGACAGGGGGAGAGACCCAGTACTTC. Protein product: CASSQVVTGGETQYF.

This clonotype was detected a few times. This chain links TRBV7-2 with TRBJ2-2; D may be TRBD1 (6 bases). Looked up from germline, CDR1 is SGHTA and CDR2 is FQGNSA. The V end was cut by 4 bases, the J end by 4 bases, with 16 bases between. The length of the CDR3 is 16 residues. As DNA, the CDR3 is TGTGCCAGCAGCTCCACGACAGGTTCGGGCACCGGGGAGCTGTTTTTT. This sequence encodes CASSSTTGSGTGELFF.